These 20 T cell receptor beta chains were all obtained from the same sample, sequenced in a study of Ad26.COV2.S vaccination and SARS-CoV-2 variants. The treatment is: 19 received Ad26.COV2.S at low or high dose, single or two shots; about 5 received placebo; per-sample allocation not given. The study sampled participants on day 63 after the first vaccine or placebo injection. Repertoires were generated with immunoSEQ multiplex PCR, while TCRdb's copy carries only in-frame clones and drops some. Found here are some 250,000 clones, approximately 90% of them singletons; the top ten hold around 10%. Sequencing was performed on peripheral blood, taken in a trial of Ad26.COV2.S vaccine versus placebo. All receptors derive from a person aged 18-60 years who received the Ad26.COV2.S COVID-19 vaccine or a placebo.

CDR3 in amino acids: CATSREAGDREIMNTEAFF. The CDR3 DNA reads TGTGCCACCAGCAGAGAAGCGGGGGACAGGGAAATAATGAACACTGAAGCTTTCTTT. This chain connects TRBV15 to TRBJ1-1, with TRBD1 identical over 9 bases. The CDR3 has 19 amino acids. The germline V gene has CDR1 LNHNV and CDR2 YYDKDF (reference sequence). Trimming at V came to 0 bases and at J to 0 bases, leaving 11 bases not matched to a gene.

V is TRBV28 and J is TRBJ2-1; 8 positions agree with TRBD2. In germline, CDR1 is MDHEN, CDR2 SYDVKM. J was trimmed by 8 bases and V by 2 bases; bases with no gene match: 8. This CDR3 comprises 15 residues. The CDR3 is CASSLAGGGLDEQFF. Written as DNA, the CDR3 is TGTGCCAGCAGTTTAGCGGGGGGAGGTTTGGATGAGCAGTTCTTC.

This rearrangement joins TRBV10-2 to TRBJ2-7; TRBD1 or TRBD2 may be the D gene (6 bases each). The germline V gene has CDR1 WSHSY and CDR2 SAAADI. This CDR3 is built from 12 residues. The V gene lost 7 bases and the J gene lost 2 bases, with 9 bases spanning the gap. CDR3 nucleotides: TGCGCCAGCAAGGAGGGGGCCTACGAGCAGTACTTC. This gives the protein CASKEGAYEQYF.

The genes are TRBV14 and TRBJ1-2, with 7 bases fitting TRBD1. V dropped 4 bases and J dropped 7; count of bases not matched to a gene: 9. Per the germline V gene, CDR1 is SGHDN and CDR2 is FVKESK. The length of the CDR3 is 14 residues. The CDR3 DNA is TGTGCCAGCAGCCGCACAGGGGATTCAGGTGGCTACACCTTC. Its protein is CASSRTGDSGGYTF.

The chain joins TRBV7-3 to TRBJ2-1; 10 bases fit TRBD1. The trim removed 2 bases at V and 8 bases at J, leaving 6 bases unmatched. The CDR3 consists of 15 residues. CDR1 is SGHTA, CDR2 FQGTGA, per germline. DNA of the CDR3: TGTGCCAGCAGCTTAGGGACAGGGGTATTCCATGAGCAGTTCTTC. Its protein is CASSLGTGVFHEQFF.

The genes are TRBV7-2 and TRBJ2-1; the match to TRBD2 covers 14 bases. The CDR3 totals 15 residues. Looked up from germline, CDR1 is SGHTA and CDR2 is FQGNSA. V lost 5 bases, J lost 7 bases, and 4 bases stayed unmatched. CDR3 sequence reads: CASSKTSGGANEQFF. CDR3 coding DNA: TGTGCCAGCAGCAAGACTAGCGGGGGGGCAAATGAGCAGTTCTTC.

The chain recombines TRBV6-6 with TRBJ2-7, with 7 nucleotides matching TRBD1. V was pared by 5 bases and J by 3 bases, with 10 bases of the junction left unmatched. CDR3 length: 15 residues. Germline V gives CDR1 MNHNY, CDR2 SVGAGI (reference sequence). Here the CDR3 reads CASSPTLGQDYEQYF. Written as DNA, the CDR3 is TGTGCCAGCAGTCCTACCCTCGGACAGGACTACGAGCAGTACTTC.

V and J are TRBV10-3 and TRBJ2-7; 9 bases map to TRBD1. CDR1 is ENHRY, CDR2 SYGVKD, per germline. The CDR3 runs 15 residues. V trimming: 2 bases; J trimming: 2 bases; junction bases outside the gene matches: 4. This CDR3 is CAISEGQGPTYEQYF. DNA of the CDR3: TGTGCCATCAGTGAGGGACAGGGGCCTACCTACGAGCAGTACTTC.

J is TRBJ2-2 and V is TRBV7-2; 11 nucleotides line up with TRBD2. The CDR3 extends over 16 amino acids. V was pared by 3 bases and J by 6 bases, with 6 bases of the junction left unmatched. Germline V gene data show CDR1 as SGHTA and CDR2 as FQGNSA. CDR3 residues: CASSFTSGGGPGELFF. As DNA, the CDR3 is TGTGCCAGCAGCTTTACTAGCGGGGGCGGCCCCGGGGAGCTGTTTTTT.

The chain recombines TRBV6-5 with TRBJ1-1; D is ambiguous. V lost 7 bases to trimming and J lost 1 base, with 10 bases between them. Germline CDR1 and CDR2: MNHEY and SVGAGI. CDR3 length: 13 amino acids. The CDR3 loop is CASMQRQNTEAFF. The CDR3 DNA reads as TGTGCCAGCATGCAGCGGCAGAACACTGAAGCTTTCTTT.

The rearrangement joins TRBV28 to TRBJ2-2; perhaps TRBD1 as D (5 bases). This CDR3 is 15 amino acids long. The V and J ends lost 1 base and 4 bases respectively, with 10 bases between them. Germline CDR1 and CDR2: MDHEN and SYDVKM. The CDR3 nucleotides are TGTGCCAGCAGTTTATCAGGGCCGGGCACCGGGGAGCTGTTTTTT. Amino acid sequence: CASSLSGPGTGELFF.

The chain recombines TRBV6-5 with TRBJ2-5; TRBD1 is a possible D gene (6 bases). CDR3 size: 14 residues. Trimming removed 2 bases at V and 3 bases at J, with 10 bases between. The germline V gene has CDR1 MNHEY and CDR2 SVGAGI. The CDR3 reads CASSYAGVKETQYF. DNA for the CDR3: TGTGCCAGCAGTTACGCAGGGGTAAAAGAGACCCAGTACTTC.

This chain joins TRBV6-2 or TRBV6-3 and TRBJ1-1; D gene ambiguous. This CDR3 is built from 13 residues. CDR1 is MNHEY and CDR2 is SVGEGT in the germline V gene. The germline V and J ends were trimmed by 2 bases and 9 bases, with 13 bases remaining between them. CDR3 bases: TGTGCCAGCAGTTACGGGGAGACACAGCAAGCTTTCTTT. It codes for CASSYGETQQAFF.

The J gene is TRBJ1-4, the V gene TRBV10-2; D ambiguous. This CDR3 is 17 amino acids long. Between the trimmed V and J ends, which lost 2 bases and 8 bases, there was a span of 21 bases. The germline V gene has CDR1 WSHSY and CDR2 SAAADI. The CDR3 bases are TGCGCCAGCAGTGAGGGGTTTATGAGGAAGGGAGCCGAAAAACTGTTTTTT. This sequence encodes CASSEGFMRKGAEKLFF.

This clone has just one count. The chain employs TRBV7-9 and TRBJ2-3, with D possibly called TRBD1 or TRBD2 (5 bases each). Trimming took off 4 bases at V and 1 base at J, with 12 bases between the two ends. CDR3 size: 15 residues. Germline-derived CDR1 and CDR2 are SEHNR and FQNEAQ (reference sequence). The CDR3 bases are TGTGCCAGCAGCTCTGAGGGGAAGGGCACAGATACGCAGTATTTT. Translating gives CASSSEGKGTDTQYF.

J is TRBJ2-5 and V is TRBV4-3; the D call may be TRBD1 or TRBD2 (5 bases each). V lost 0 bases and J 5 bases, leaving 10 bases between the germline ends. Germline CDR1 and CDR2: LGHNA and YSLEER. The CDR3 has 14 residues. CDR3 sequence: CASSQEVWGETQYF. The CDR3 DNA is TGCGCCAGCAGCCAAGAAGTCTGGGGGGAGACCCAGTACTTC.

V gene TRBV27 combines with J gene TRBJ2-1; 7 bases are shared with TRBD1. The CDR3 length is 14 residues. V lost 4 bases to trimming and J lost 4 bases; unmatched junction nucleotides: 4. CDR1 is MNHEY, CDR2 SMNVEV, per germline (reference sequence). In DNA form, the CDR3 reads TGTGCCAGCAGTTCGGGACAGATGTACAATGAGCAGTTCTTC. As protein: CASSSGQMYNEQFF.

The chain's CDR3 is CATSRESGFLAGGHETQYF. In DNA, the CDR3 is TGTGCCACCAGCAGAGAGTCGGGGTTTCTAGCGGGGGGCCACGAGACCCAGTACTTC. The chain combines TRBV15 with TRBJ2-5, with TRBD2 matching over 11 bases. CDR1 is LNHNV and CDR2 is YYDKDF in the germline V gene (reference sequence). CDR3 length: 19 residues. Trimming cost V 0 bases and J 5 bases; bases outside gene matches: 14. Filled out from reference TRBV15 and TRBJ2-5, the complete variable domain reads DAMVIQNPRYQVTQFGKPVTLSCSQTLNHNVMYWYQQKSSQAPKLLFHYYDKDFNNEADTPDNFQSRRPNTSFCFLDIRSPGLGDTAMYLCATSRESGFLAGGHETQYFGPGTRLLVL.

The V call is TRBV11-2, the J call TRBJ2-7; D is perhaps TRBD2 (6 bases). Trimming left V 1 base short and J 7 bases short, with 11 bases between. Germline CDR1 SGHAT, CDR2 FQNNGV. CDR3 length: 13 residues. This CDR3 is CASSLGGVWEQYF. The CDR3 coding sequence is TGTGCCAGCAGCTTAGGGGGGGTCTGGGAGCAGTACTTC.

The chain joins TRBV19 to TRBJ2-3; 13 bases line up with TRBD2. This CDR3 is 16 amino acids long. Germline lookup yields CDR1 LNHDA and CDR2 SQIVND (reference sequence). Trimming removed 6 bases from V and 0 bases from J; junction bases left unmatched: 3. The CDR3 loop is CASRLLAGGSTDTQYF. The CDR3 region has the DNA TGTGCCAGTAGACTACTAGCGGGAGGGAGCACAGATACGCAGTATTTT.